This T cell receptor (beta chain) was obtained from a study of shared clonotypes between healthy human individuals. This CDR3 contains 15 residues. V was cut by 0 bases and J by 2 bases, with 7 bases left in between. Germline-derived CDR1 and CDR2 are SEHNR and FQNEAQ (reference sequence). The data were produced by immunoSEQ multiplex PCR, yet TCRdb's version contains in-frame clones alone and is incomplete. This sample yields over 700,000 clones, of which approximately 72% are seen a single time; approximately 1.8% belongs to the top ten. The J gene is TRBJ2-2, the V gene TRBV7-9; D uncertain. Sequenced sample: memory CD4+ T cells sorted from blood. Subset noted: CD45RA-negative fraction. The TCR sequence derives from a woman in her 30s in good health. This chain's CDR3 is CASSLAGHNTGELFF. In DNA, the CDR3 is TGTGCCAGCAGCTTAGCAGGTCACAACACCGGGGAGCTGTTTTTT.